One sample yielded the 13 T cell receptor beta chains listed below, sequenced in a study of blood T cell repertoires in COVID-19. Some clones are missing from TCRdb's copy, which holds only in-frame ones; the method was immunoSEQ multiplex PCR. The table lists over 200,000 clones, 85% to 90% of them singletons, with less than 3.5% in the top ten. The sequenced sample consisted of peripheral blood. The receptors originated from a young man with COVID-19, enrolled during active disease.

The chain has TRBV9 and TRBJ2-3, with TRBD1 matching over 8 bases. The CDR3 totals 15 residues. Trimming took 4 bases from V and 6 from J; bases not matched to a gene: 10. The germline V gene has CDR1 SGDLS and CDR2 YYNGEE. CDR3 loop: CASSFRQGSSDTQYF. The DNA for the CDR3 is TGTGCCAGCAGCTTCAGACAGGGGTCGTCTGATACGCAGTATTTT.

This clone was seen only a few times. The CDR3 DNA follows: TGCGCCAGCAGCCAAGGAGGACAGGGTAAGGAAGAGACCCAGTACTTC. Translation: CASSQGGQGKEETQYF. The rearrangement links TRBV4-3 to TRBJ2-5; TRBD1 matches at 8 bases. The germline gives CDR1 LGHNA, CDR2 YSLEER. The CDR3 loop spans 16 amino acids. Trimming removed 1 base from V and 3 bases from J; junction bases left unmatched: 7.

The chain's CDR3 is CASRGLSNQPQHF. CDR3 coding DNA: TGTGCCAGCAGGGGCTTGAGCAATCAGCCCCAGCATTTT. This chain joins TRBV2 and TRBJ1-5; the D is unclear. Germline V lookup: CDR1 SNHLY, CDR2 FYNNEI. The V end lost 6 bases, the J end lost 1 base, and 7 bases lay between the germline ends. This CDR3 has 13 amino acids.

The chain's CDR3 is CASSIGQAPGELFF. In DNA form, the CDR3 reads TGTGCCAGCAGCATTGGACAGGCCCCCGGGGAGCTGTTTTTT. The gene calls are TRBV7-3 and TRBJ2-2, with 7 bases identical to TRBD1. This CDR3 region has 14 residues. Germline V gene sequence: CDR1 SGHTA, CDR2 FQGTGA. The V segment lost 5 bases and the J segment 6 bases; nucleotides outside the gene matches: 6.

The chain has TRBV7-2 and TRBJ1-6; TRBD1 matches 9 bases. The CDR3 consists of 18 residues. The germline gives CDR1 SGHTA, CDR2 FQGNSA. V gave up 5 bases and J gave up 4 bases; unmatched junction bases: 12. The DNA for the CDR3 is TGTGCCAGCAGCAAGGGGACAGGGTGGGGACTGTATAATTCACCCCTCCACTTT. This sequence encodes CASSKGTGWGLYNSPLHF.

The V call is TRBV19, the J call TRBJ2-1; D is unresolved. The germline CDR1 and CDR2 sequences are LNHDA and SQIVND (reference sequence). The CDR3 is 15 amino acids. V lost 2 bases, J lost 7 bases, and 15 bases lay in between. CDR3 loop: CASSIRQALFNEQFF. CDR3 nucleotides: TGTGCCAGTAGTATAAGGCAGGCTCTATTTAATGAGCAGTTCTTC.

This chain links TRBV5-1 with TRBJ1-1; 9 nucleotides align to TRBD1. This CDR3 is 15 amino acids long. From germline, CDR1 is SGHRS and CDR2 YFSETQ. Trimming cost V 4 bases and J 5 bases; bases outside gene matches: 9. The CDR3 DNA reads as TGCGCCAGCAGCCTAATGGGACAGGGCGGGACTGAAGCTTTCTTT. Encoded protein: CASSLMGQGGTEAFF.

The J gene is TRBJ1-3, the V gene TRBV6-6, with a possible D match to TRBD1 (5 bases). This CDR3 has 14 residues. CDR1 and CDR2 from the germline V gene are MNHNY and SVGAGI (reference sequence). With 2 bases removed from V and 2 bases from J, the gap between germline ends came to 7 bases. The CDR3 is CASSYGGTGNTIYF. In nucleotides, the CDR3 is TGTGCCAGCAGTTACGGGGGGACTGGAAACACCATATATTTT.

The chain is built from TRBV5-1 and TRBJ2-7; 9 bases line up with TRBD1. This CDR3 is built from 14 residues. V lost 2 bases to trimming and J lost 7 bases; unmatched junction nucleotides: 7. Germline lookup yields CDR1 SGHRS and CDR2 YFSETQ. CDR3 sequence: CASSFQQGAGEQYF. CDR3 bases: TGCGCCAGCAGCTTCCAACAGGGGGCTGGGGAGCAGTACTTC. The entire variable domain, with the rest obtained from reference TRBV5-1 and TRBJ2-7, is as follows: KAGVTQTPRYLIKTRGQQVTLSCSPISGHRSVSWYQQTPGQGLQFLFEYFSETQRNKGNFPGRFSGRQFSNSRSEMNVSTLELGDSALYLCASSFQQGAGEQYFGPGTRLTVT.

The chain is built from TRBV7-9 and TRBJ1-2; D may be TRBD1 (6 bases). CDR3 length: 13 amino acids. Germline V gene data show CDR1 as SEHNR and CDR2 as FQNEAQ (reference sequence). The V end was cut by 0 bases, the J end by 7 bases, with 9 bases between. CDR3: CASSLAGTIGYTF. For the CDR3, the DNA is TGTGCCAGCAGCTTAGCCGGGACAATTGGCTACACCTTC.

The chain's CDR3 is CASSYSGLASYEQYF. DNA for the CDR3: TGTGCCAGCAGTTACTCGGGACTAGCATCCTACGAGCAGTACTTC. The chain links TRBV6-6 to TRBJ2-7; 9 positions agree with TRBD2. The junction had 1 base not matched to a gene; V was cut back by 0 bases and J by 1 base. Germline V gives CDR1 MNHNY, CDR2 SVGAGI (reference sequence). The CDR3 has 15 amino acids.

Notes on this clone: Germline and junction disagree at one end, which may indicate a read error. The J gene is TRBJ1-5, the V gene TRBV7-3, with 7 bases lining up with TRBD1. The CDR3 runs 14 residues. Germline CDR1 and CDR2: SGHTA and FQGTGA. CDR3 region: CASSITGDGQPQHF. The CDR3 DNA sequence: TGTGCCAGCAGCATAACAGGGGATGGGCAGCCCCAGCATTTT.

The rearrangement joins TRBV6-5 to TRBJ1-5, with 9 nucleotides matching TRBD1. The V and J ends lost 5 bases and 6 bases, in that order; junction bases with no gene match: 5. Germline CDR1 is MNHEY and CDR2 is SVGAGI. The CDR3 totals 14 residues. CDR3 sequence: CASSPGTGFQPQHF. The DNA for the CDR3 is TGTGCCAGCAGTCCCGGGACAGGGTTTCAGCCCCAGCATTTT.